A selection of T cell receptor beta chains follows, all from one sample in a study of blood T cell repertoires in COVID-19. Clones were sequenced by immunoSEQ multiplex PCR, and TCRdb holds only the in-frame ones, with some missing. Among some 65,000 clones listed, 85% were seen once. Sequenced: peripheral blood. Receptors originate from an older man with acute or convalescent COVID-19. The CDR3 runs from the conserved cysteine through the conserved F or W. The D gene is left open where the match is weak. Size is omitted from some rows. Given values are once, few, many or a class for expanded clones.

TRBV5-1	TRBJ1-1	TRBD1	NA	TGCGCCAGCAGCTGGGACAGGGGTGGGACTGAAGCTTTCTTT	CASSWDRGGTEAFF
TRBV30	TRBJ1-5	TRBD1	NA	TGTGCCTGGAGTCTAGGGACAGGTAATCAGCCCCAGCATTTT	CAWSLGTGNQPQHF
TRBV18	TRBJ2-5	NA	once	TGTGCCAGCTCACCACTAATGGAGACCCAGTACTTC	CASSPLMETQYF
TRBV5-1	TRBJ1-2	NA	NA	TGCGCCAGCAGCTCCCTACAGGGAAACACGGGGGGCTACACCTTC	CASSSLQGNTGGYTF
TRBV27	TRBJ2-5	NA	NA	TGTGCCAGCAGATACAGCGGGTTAGCTTCAGAGACCCAGTACTTC	CASRYSGLASETQYF
TRBV2	TRBJ1-5	NA	NA	TGTGCCAGCAGCGACAGGTCGCCGTGGGGGCCCCAGCATTTT	CASSDRSPWGPQHF
TRBV4-1	TRBJ1-6	NA	few	TGCGCCAGCAGCCAAGTTCCGGCAGGGGTCTACTTTAATTCACCCCTCCACTTT	CASSQVPAGVYFNSPLHF
TRBV24-1	TRBJ2-3	NA	NA	TGTGCCACCAGTGATTTGTCGGATACGCAGTATTTT	CATSDLSDTQYF
TRBV7-8	TRBJ2-1	TRBD1	NA	TGTGCCAGCAGCTTAGCTAGGACAGGGAGAAATGAGCAGTTCTTC	CASSLARTGRNEQFF
TRBV2	TRBJ2-1	TRBD2	NA	TGTGCCAGCAGTGCCGGGTGGGAGGGCCCCTTTGAGCAGTTCTTC	CASSAGWEGPFEQFF
TRBV27	TRBJ1-6	TRBD1	NA	TGTGCCAGCAGTCCGAACAGGGGAGGAGGTCGTAATTCACCCCTCCACTTT	CASSPNRGGGRNSPLHF
TRBV19	TRBJ2-1	NA	NA	TGTGCCAGTAGCGACTATCACGATCTCAATGAGCAGTTCTTC	CASSDYHDLNEQFF
TRBV5-8	TRBJ1-2	TRBD1	NA	TGTGCCAGCAGCTCGGGACAGAGAGCTAACTATGGCTACACCTTC	CASSSGQRANYGYTF
TRBV3-1/TRBV3-2	TRBJ2-7	NA	NA	TGTGCCAGCAGCCCCCGAGGAGGGGCCTACGAGCAGTACTTC	CASSPRGGAYEQYF
TRBV18	TRBJ2-1	NA	NA	TGTGCCAGCTCACCGGGGGGCTCCTACAATGAGCAGTTCTTC	CASSPGGSYNEQFF
TRBV27	TRBJ2-1	NA	NA	TGTGCCAGCAGTTCCCTAACCTCCATCGATGAGCAGTTCTTC	CASSSLTSIDEQFF
TRBV19	TRBJ1-1	TRBD1	NA	TGTGCCAGTAGTCCCCAACCAGGGGGCGATCAGAACACTGAAGCTTTCTTT	CASSPQPGGDQNTEAFF
TRBV9	TRBJ2-1	NA	NA	TGTGCCAGCAGCGTAGCCGGACAGCCGGGCTACAATGAGCAGTTCTTC	CASSVAGQPGYNEQFF
TRBV7-8	TRBJ1-1	NA	once	TGTGCCAGCAGCCTTCAGGGGAACACTGAAGCTTTCTTT	CASSLQGNTEAFF
TRBV7-2	TRBJ2-1	NA	NA	TGTGCCAGCAGCTTAGATCAGCGGACGATGAATGAGCAGTTCTTC	CASSLDQRTMNEQFF
TRBV30	TRBJ1-4	NA	NA	TGTGCCTGGAGTACTTCGTGGGAAAAACTGTTTTTT	CAWSTSWEKLFF
TRBV7-2	TRBJ2-2	NA	NA	TGTGCCAGCAGCTTAAGTAGCGCCACCGGGGAGCTGTTTTTT	CASSLSSATGELFF
TRBV10-3	TRBJ2-1	TRBD2	NA	TGTGCCATCTCCGGGACTAGCGAGTACAATGAGCAGTTCTTC	CAISGTSEYNEQFF
TRBV5-1	TRBJ2-2	TRBD1	few	TGCGCCAGCAGCTTGAGGGACAGCCTAAACACCGGGGAGCTGTTTTTT	CASSLRDSLNTGELFF
TRBV7-2	TRBJ2-1	NA	NA	TGTGCCAGCAGCCCCAGGGCGGTTCGCTCCTACAATGAGCAGTTCTTC	CASSPRAVRSYNEQFF
TRBV10-3	TRBJ1-2	NA	many	TGTGCCATCAGTGATGACAACCTCCAGGCGGGAGGCTACACCTTC	CAISDDNLQAGGYTF
TRBV11-3	TRBJ2-7	NA	NA	TGTGCCAGCAGCCCGGGGGTACCTGAGCCCTTTCTCGCCCACGAGCAGTACTTC	CASSPGVPEPFLAHEQYF
TRBV19	TRBJ2-7	TRBD1	NA	TGTGCCAGTAGTCCGTGGACAGGGGACGAGCAGTACTTC	CASSPWTGDEQYF
TRBV20-1	TRBJ2-5	NA	NA	TGCAGTGCTAGTGCCCAGAGACTAGGTCGGGAGACCCAGTACTTC	CSASAQRLGRETQYF
TRBV7-8	TRBJ2-3	NA	NA	TGTGCCAGCAGCTTCCGCAGGGGGGCAAACACAGATACGCAGTATTTT	CASSFRRGANTDTQYF
TRBV6-6	TRBJ2-7	TRBD2	once	TGTGCCAGCAGGGGCCCGGGGGGATTCGATTCCGAGCAGTACTTC	CASRGPGGFDSEQYF
TRBV6-6	TRBJ2-2	NA	NA	TGTGCCAGCAGTTACGGCGGGCAGAACACCGGGGAGCTGTTTTTT	CASSYGGQNTGELFF
TRBV27	TRBJ1-2	NA	NA	TGTGCCAGCAGTTTCCGGACAGAAATTAACTATGGCTACACCTTC	CASSFRTEINYGYTF
TRBV9	TRBJ2-1	NA	NA	TGTGCCAGCAGCCCTAGCTGGGTCTCCTACAATGAGCAGTTCTTC	CASSPSWVSYNEQFF
TRBV18	TRBJ1-2	NA	few	TGTGCCAGCTCACTCGACACCCAGTCAGGAGGCTACACCTTC	CASSLDTQSGGYTF
TRBV6-2/TRBV6-3	TRBJ2-7	TRBD1	NA	TGTGCCAGCAGTCGCCACTCGGACAGGGCGAACGAGCAGTACTTC	CASSRHSDRANEQYF
TRBV18	TRBJ2-1	TRBD2	NA	TGTGCCAGCCTCCCTCGGGCGGGAGAGACGCAGTTCTTC	CASLPRAGETQFF
TRBV19	TRBJ2-1	TRBD1	few	TGTGCCAGTAACAGGGGGCACCCTCCCTACAATGAGCAGTTCTTC	CASNRGHPPYNEQFF
TRBV21-1	TRBJ2-1	NA	NA	TGTGCCAGAACGGTGACTAGCGGGAGGATTAGGGATGAGCAGTTCTTC	CARTVTSGRIRDEQFF
TRBV4-3	TRBJ1-3	TRBD1	NA	TGCGCCAGCAGCAACCGACAGGGGCTCTCTGGAAACACCATATATTTT	CASSNRQGLSGNTIYF
TRBV10-1	TRBJ1-3	NA	few	TGCGCCAGCAGTGATAGAGGACAGCAGTATTCTGGAAACACCATATATTTT	CASSDRGQQYSGNTIYF
TRBV19	TRBJ2-2	NA	NA	TGTGCCAGTAGTCTCCAGGGGTCCGCGAACACCGGGGAGCTGTTTTTT	CASSLQGSANTGELFF
TRBV21-1	TRBJ1-1	NA	NA	TGTGCCAGCGAAATGGGGACAGGGGGCAGGAACACTGAAGCTTTCTTT	CASEMGTGGRNTEAFF
TRBV27	TRBJ2-6	TRBD1	NA	TGTGCCAGCACCTTCAGGACAGGGAATCTTCGTGGGGCCAACGTCCTGACTTTC	CASTFRTGNLRGANVLTF
TRBV19	TRBJ1-5	TRBD1	NA	TGTGCCAGTAGTATCGTCCTAGGAAGGGGGCATCAGCCCCAGCATTTT	CASSIVLGRGHQPQHF